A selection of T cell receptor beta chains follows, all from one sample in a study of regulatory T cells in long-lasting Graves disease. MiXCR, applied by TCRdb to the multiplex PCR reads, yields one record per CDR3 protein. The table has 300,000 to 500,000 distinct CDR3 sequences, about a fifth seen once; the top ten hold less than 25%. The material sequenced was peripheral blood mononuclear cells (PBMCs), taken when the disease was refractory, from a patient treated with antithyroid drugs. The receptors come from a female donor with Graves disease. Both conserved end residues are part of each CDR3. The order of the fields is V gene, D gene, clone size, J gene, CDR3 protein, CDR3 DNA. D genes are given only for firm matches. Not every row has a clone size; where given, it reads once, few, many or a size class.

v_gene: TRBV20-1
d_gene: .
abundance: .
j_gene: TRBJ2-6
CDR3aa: CSASPPWANVLTF
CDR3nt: TGCAGTGCTAGCCCCCCCTGGGCCAACGTCCTGACTTTC

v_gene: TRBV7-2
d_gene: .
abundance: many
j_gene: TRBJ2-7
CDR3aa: CASSTTKIEQYF
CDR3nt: TGTGCCAGCAGCACAACCAAAATTGAGCAGTACTTC

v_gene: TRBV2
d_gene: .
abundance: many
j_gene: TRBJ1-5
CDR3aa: CASSVQGGRPQHF
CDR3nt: TGTGCCAGCAGTGTCCAGGGAGGCAGGCCCCAGCATTTT

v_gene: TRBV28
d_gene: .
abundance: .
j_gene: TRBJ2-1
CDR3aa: CASSLPKPYNEQFF
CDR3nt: TGTGCCAGCAGTTTACCGAAGCCGTACAATGAGCAGTTCTTC

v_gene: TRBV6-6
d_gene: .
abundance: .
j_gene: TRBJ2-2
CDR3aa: CASSYLAGRFGELFF
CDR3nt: TGTGCCAGCAGTTACCTTGCGGGACGGTTCGGGGAGCTGTTTTTT

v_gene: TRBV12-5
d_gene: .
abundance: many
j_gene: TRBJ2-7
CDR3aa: CASGLARQYF
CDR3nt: TGTGCTAGTGGTTTGGCTAGGCAGTACTTC

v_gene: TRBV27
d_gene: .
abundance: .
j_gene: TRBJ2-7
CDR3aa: CASSPPGGQQYF
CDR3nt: TGTGCCAGCAGTCCTCCAGGCGGCCAGCAGTACTTC

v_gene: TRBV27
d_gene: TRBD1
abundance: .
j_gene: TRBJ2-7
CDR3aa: CASKTGGASYEQYF
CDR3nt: TGTGCCAGCAAGACAGGGGGCGCCTCCTACGAGCAGTACTTC

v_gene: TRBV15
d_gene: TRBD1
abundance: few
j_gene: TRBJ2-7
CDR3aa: CATTPTGLLEQYF
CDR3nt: TGTGCCACCACCCCGACAGGGCTCCTCGAGCAGTACTTC

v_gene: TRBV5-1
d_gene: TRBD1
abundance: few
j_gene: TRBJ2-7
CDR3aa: CASSTSGTGIYEQYF
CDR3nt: TGCGCCAGCAGCACCTCCGGGACAGGGATCTACGAGCAGTACTTC

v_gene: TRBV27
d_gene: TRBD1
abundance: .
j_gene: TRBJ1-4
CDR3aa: CASSPQGARPNEKLSF
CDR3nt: TGTGCCAGCAGTCCACAGGGGGCGCGTCCGAATGAAAAACTGTCTTTT

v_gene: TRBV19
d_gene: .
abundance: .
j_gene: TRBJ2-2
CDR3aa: CASSIHPTGELFF
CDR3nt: TGTGCCAGTAGTATTCACCCCACCGGGGAGCTGTTTTTT

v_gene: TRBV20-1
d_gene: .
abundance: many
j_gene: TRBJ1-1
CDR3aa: CSARDKEPEAFF
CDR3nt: TGCAGTGCTAGAGATAAAGAGCCTGAAGCTTTCTTT

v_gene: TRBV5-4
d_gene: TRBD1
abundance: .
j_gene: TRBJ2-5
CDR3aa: CASSYDRGLEETQYF
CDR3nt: TGTGCCAGCAGCTACGACAGGGGGCTGGAGGAGACCCAGTACTTC

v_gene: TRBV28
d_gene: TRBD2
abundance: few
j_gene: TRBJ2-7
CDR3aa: CASSDGLADTTRQYF
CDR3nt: TGTGCCAGCAGTGATGGACTAGCGGATACTACGAGGCAGTACTTC

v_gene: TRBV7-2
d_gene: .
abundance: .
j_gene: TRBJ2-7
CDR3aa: CASSQESSGTGEQYF
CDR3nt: TGCGCCAGCAGCCAAGAATCCAGCGGTACTGGAGAGCAGTACTTC

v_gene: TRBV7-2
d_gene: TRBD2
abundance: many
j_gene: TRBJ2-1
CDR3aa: CASSLAASGGDNEQFF
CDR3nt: TGTGCCAGCAGCTTAGCGGCTAGCGGAGGGGACAATGAGCAGTTCTTC

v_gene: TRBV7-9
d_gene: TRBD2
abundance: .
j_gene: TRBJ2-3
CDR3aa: CASSPVAGADTQYF
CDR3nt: TGTGCCAGCAGCCCCGTTGCGGGAGCAGATACGCAGTATTTT

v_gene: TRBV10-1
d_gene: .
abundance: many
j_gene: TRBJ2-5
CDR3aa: CASSEGQLKTQYF
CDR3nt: TGCGCCAGCAGTGAAGGACAGTTAAAGACCCAGTACTTC

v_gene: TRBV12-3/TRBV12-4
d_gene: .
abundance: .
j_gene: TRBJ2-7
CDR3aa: CASSLGSGQGYERYF
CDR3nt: TGTGCCAGCAGTCTCGGATCGGGACAAGGATACGAGCGGTACTTC

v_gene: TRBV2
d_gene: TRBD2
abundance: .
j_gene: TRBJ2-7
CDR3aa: CASSYPSGSSYEQYF
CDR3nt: TGTGCCAGCAGTTACCCTAGCGGGAGTTCGTACGAGCAGTACTTC

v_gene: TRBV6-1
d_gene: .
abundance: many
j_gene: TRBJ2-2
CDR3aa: CASSPLMATGELFF
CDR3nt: TGTGCCAGCAGTCCACTTATGGCCACCGGGGAGCTGTTTTTT

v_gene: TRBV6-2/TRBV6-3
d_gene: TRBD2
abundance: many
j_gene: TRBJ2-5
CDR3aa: CASSSITLAGIQETQYF
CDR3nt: TGTGCCAGCAGTTCAATTACACTAGCGGGCATACAAGAGACCCAGTACTTC

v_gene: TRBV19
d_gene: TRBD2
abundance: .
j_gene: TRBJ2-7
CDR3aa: CASSQAGGQTYEQYF
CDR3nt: TGTGCCAGTAGTCAAGCGGGAGGCCAGACTTACGAGCAGTACTTC

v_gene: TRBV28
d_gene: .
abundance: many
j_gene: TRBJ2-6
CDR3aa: CASESGRTSSGANVLTF
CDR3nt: TGTGCCAGCGAAAGTGGACGGACAAGCTCTGGGGCCAACGTCCTGACTTTC

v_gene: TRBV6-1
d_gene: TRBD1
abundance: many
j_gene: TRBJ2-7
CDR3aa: CASSDHSGTGHYEQYF
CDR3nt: TGTGCCAGCAGTGACCACTCCGGGACAGGGCACTACGAGCAGTACTTC

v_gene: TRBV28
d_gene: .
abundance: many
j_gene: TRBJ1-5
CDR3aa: CASDYSNQPQHF
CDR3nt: TGTGCCAGCGATTATAGCAATCAGCCCCAGCATTTT

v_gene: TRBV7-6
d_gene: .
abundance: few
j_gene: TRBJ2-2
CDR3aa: CASSPWDLNTGELFF
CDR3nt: TGTGCCAGCAGCCCGTGGGACTTGAACACCGGGGAGCTGTTTTTT

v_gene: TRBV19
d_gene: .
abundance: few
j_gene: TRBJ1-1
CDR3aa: CASSDMRHTEAFF
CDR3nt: TGTGCCAGCTCCGACATGAGGCACACTGAAGCTTTCTTT

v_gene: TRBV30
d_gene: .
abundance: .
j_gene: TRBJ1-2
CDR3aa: CAWSGGARGYGYTF
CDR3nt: TGTGCCTGGAGTGGCGGGGCGCGCGGCTATGGCTACACCTTC

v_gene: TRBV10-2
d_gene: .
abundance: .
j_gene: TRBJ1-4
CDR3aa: CASRAAGATNEKLFF
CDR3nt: TGCGCCAGCAGGGCCGCGGGGGCAACTAATGAAAAACTGTTTTTT

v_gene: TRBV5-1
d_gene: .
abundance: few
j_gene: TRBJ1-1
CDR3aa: CASSPTLQRVHTEAFF
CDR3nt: TGCGCCAGCAGCCCTACCCTCCAACGGGTTCACACTGAAGCTTTCTTT

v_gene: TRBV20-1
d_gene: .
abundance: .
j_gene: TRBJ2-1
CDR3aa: CSARDGMVYNEQFF
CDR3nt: TGCAGTGCTAGAGACGGGATGGTATACAATGAGCAGTTCTTC

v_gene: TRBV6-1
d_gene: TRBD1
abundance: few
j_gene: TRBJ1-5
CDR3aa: CASIKPDRAYSNQPQHF
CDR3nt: TGTGCCAGCATAAAACCGGACAGGGCCTATAGCAATCAGCCCCAGCATTTT

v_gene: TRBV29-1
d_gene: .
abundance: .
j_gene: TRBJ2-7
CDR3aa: CSAGRGGTEQYF
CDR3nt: TGCAGCGCTGGCAGGGGAGGGACCGAGCAGTACTTC

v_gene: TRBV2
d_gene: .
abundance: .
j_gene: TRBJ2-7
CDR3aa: CASSDGTFGLVFPYEQYF
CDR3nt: TGTGCCAGCAGTGACGGGACATTTGGGTTAGTATTTCCCTACGAGCAGTACTTC

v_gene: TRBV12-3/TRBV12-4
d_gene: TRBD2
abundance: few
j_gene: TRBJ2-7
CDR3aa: CASGRAGYEQYF
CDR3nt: TGTGCCAGCGGGAGGGCCGGCTACGAGCAGTACTTC

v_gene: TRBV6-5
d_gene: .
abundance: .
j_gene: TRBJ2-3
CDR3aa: CASSYFRADTQYF
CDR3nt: TGTGCCAGCAGTTACTTTCGCGCGGATACGCAGTATTTT

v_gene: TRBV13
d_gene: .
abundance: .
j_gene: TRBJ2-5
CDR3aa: CASSLEGPSGETQYF
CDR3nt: TGTGCCAGCAGCTTAGAGGGGCCCTCCGGAGAGACCCAGTACTTC

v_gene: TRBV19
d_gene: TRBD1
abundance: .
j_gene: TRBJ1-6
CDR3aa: CASSRSGGNSPLHF
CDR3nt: TGTGCCAGTAGTCGTTCAGGGGGAAATTCACCCCTCCACTTT

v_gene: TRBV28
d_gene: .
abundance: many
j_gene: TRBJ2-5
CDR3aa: CASSPLGLSETQYF
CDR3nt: TGTGCCAGCAGTCCCCTAGGCCTCTCGGAGACCCAGTACTTC

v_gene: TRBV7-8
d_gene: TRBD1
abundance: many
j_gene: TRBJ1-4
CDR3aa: CASSRTGDRGEKLFF
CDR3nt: TGTGCCAGCAGCCGTACTGGGGACAGGGGTGAAAAACTGTTTTTT

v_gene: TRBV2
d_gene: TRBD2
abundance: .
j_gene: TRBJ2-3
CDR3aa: CASSELGSGRYHTDTQYF
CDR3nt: TGTGCCAGCAGTGAACTAGGGAGCGGGAGGTACCACACAGATACGCAGTATTTT

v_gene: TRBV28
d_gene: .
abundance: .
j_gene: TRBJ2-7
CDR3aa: CASSPLTSGVQYF
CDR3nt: TGTGCCAGCAGCCCCTTGACTTCGGGTGTGCAGTACTTC

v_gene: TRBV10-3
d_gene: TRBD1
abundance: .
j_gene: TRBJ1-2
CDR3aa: CAISVRQGYGYTF
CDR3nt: TGTGCCATCAGTGTGCGACAGGGCTATGGCTACACCTTC

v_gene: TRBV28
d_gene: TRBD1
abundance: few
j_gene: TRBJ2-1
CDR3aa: CASSNRGGTGEQFF
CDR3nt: TGTGCCAGCAGTAATCGAGGGGGCACTGGTGAGCAGTTCTTC

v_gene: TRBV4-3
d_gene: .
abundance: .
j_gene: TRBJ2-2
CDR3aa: CASSQESSRDTGELFF
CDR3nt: TGCGCCAGCAGCCAAGAATCGTCTCGAGACACCGGGGAGCTGTTTTTT

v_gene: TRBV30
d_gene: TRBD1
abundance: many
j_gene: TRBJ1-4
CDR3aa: CAWNKGTVNEKLFF
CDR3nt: TGTGCCTGGAACAAGGGGACAGTTAATGAAAAACTGTTTTTT

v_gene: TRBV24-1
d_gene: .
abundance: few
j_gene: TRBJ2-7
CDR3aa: CATSDPVSGTYEQYF
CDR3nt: TGTGCCACCAGTGACCCAGTCAGCGGTACCTACGAGCAGTACTTC

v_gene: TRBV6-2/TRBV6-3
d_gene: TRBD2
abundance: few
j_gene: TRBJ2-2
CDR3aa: CASSSSGRNTGELFF
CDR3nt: TGTGCCAGCAGTTCCAGCGGGAGGAACACCGGGGAGCTGTTTTTT

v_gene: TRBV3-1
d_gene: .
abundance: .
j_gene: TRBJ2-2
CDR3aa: CASSPYPTGELFF
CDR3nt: TGTGCCAGCAGCCCCTACCCTACCGGGGAGCTGTTTTTT

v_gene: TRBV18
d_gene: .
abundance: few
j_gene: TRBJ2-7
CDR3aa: CASSPPGAKTYEQYF
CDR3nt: TGTGCCAGCTCACCCCCGGGGGCCAAGACCTACGAGCAGTACTTC

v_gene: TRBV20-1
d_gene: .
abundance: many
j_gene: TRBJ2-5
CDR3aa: CSARDPDVGETQYF
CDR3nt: TGCAGTGCTAGAGATCCGGATGTCGGAGAGACCCAGTACTTC

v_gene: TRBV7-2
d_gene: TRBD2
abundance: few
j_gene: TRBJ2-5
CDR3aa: CASSPRFSGSEETQYF
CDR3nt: TGTGCCAGCAGCCCCCGTTTTAGCGGGAGTGAAGAGACCCAGTACTTC

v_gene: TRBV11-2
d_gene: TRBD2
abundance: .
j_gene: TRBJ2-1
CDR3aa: CASSPGELLAARVNNEQFF
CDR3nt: TGTGCCAGCAGCCCAGGAGAGTTACTAGCGGCTCGGGTAAACAATGAGCAGTTCTTC

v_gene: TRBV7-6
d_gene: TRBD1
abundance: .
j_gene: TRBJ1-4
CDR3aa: CASSPNPGGNEKLFF
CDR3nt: TGTGCCAGCAGCCCTAACCCAGGGGGTAATGAAAAACTGTTTTTT

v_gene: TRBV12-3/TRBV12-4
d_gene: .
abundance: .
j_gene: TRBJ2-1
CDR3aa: CASRRTVTYNEQFF
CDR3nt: TGTGCCAGCAGACGGACAGTAACCTACAATGAGCAGTTCTTC